This T cell receptor beta chain was sequenced during a study of spatial heterogeneity in lung cancer. One entry per CDR3 protein results from TCRdb running MiXCR on the 5' RACE reads. Of 40,000 or so distinct CDR3 sequences listed, approximately 3.1% were seen once; the top ten hold around 36%. Time point meaning: sample taken at primary tumor resection. The donors, fewer than 90 patients with untreated early-stage non-small cell lung cancer, provided the samples. After removal of 6 bases from V and 7 bases from J, the junction contained 11 bases not matched to a gene. Germline V gene data show CDR1 as MDHEN and CDR2 as SYDVKM. The CDR3 totals 16 residues. This clonotype was picked up many times.

This specimen was normal lung tissue next to the tumor, taken at surgery. The rearrangement uses TRBV28 and TRBJ2-1; 11 nucleotides line up with TRBD2. The receptor was derived from a male donor with early-stage non-small cell lung cancer. CDR3: CASSSPLAGGRNEQFF. DNA of the CDR3: TGTGCCAGCAGCTCACCCCTAGCGGGGGGAAGGAATGAGCAGTTCTTC.